The entry below describes one T cell receptor (beta chain). As yet, its antigen is unknown. V lost 1 base, J lost 8 bases, and 15 bases lay in between. The germline gives CDR1 SGHNT, CDR2 YYREEE (reference sequence). The CDR3 extends over 14 amino acids. The sample comes from a study of glioma-infiltrating T cells after dendritic cell vaccination. Study results and caveats: Higher pretreatment TIL content predicted longer progression-free time and survival. The cohort had few patients with full blood and tumor sets.

The PCR used 60 V beta and 13 J beta primers. Clones were sequenced by immunoSEQ multiplex PCR, and TCRdb holds only the in-frame ones, with some missing. The sample holds 50,000 to 70,000 clones; roughly 83% are singletons and the top ten take about a sixth. This sample's time point: after dendritic cell vaccination, including at tumor progression/relapse. All glioblastoma patients lacked an isocitrate dehydrogenase mutation. Sample: blood, taken after dendritic cell vaccination. The clonotype comes from a human donor with glioblastoma. The V gene is TRBV5-4, the J gene TRBJ1-2; D ambiguous. The CDR3 reads CASSLSLAGRGYTF. The DNA of the CDR3 is TGTGCCAGCAGCTTGTCGCTGGCAGGCCGGGGCTACACCTTC. The full variable domain, in which reference TRBV5-4 and TRBJ1-2 provide the parts outside the CDR3, is ETGVTQSPTHLIKTRGQQVTLRCSSQSGHNTVSWYQQALGQGPQFIFQYYREEENGRGNFPPRFSGLQFPNYSSELNVNALELDDSALYLCASSLSLAGRGYTFGSGTRLTVV.